This T cell receptor beta chain appears in the sequencing data of a study of PD-1 blockade in classical Hodgkin lymphoma. Time point given: newly diagnosed, previously untreated cHL patient sample. PBMCs representing newly diagnosed, untreated classical Hodgkin lymphoma functioned as the comparison. Here immunoSEQ multiplex PCR was the method, and the copy in TCRdb shows in-frame clones only, minus some. The table lists roughly 77,000 clones, roughly 92% of them singletons. For this clone: The antigen is unknown.

CDR3 length: 16 amino acids. After removal of 4 bases from V and 5 bases from J, the junction contained 10 bases not matched to a gene. The germline gives CDR1 SGHRS, CDR2 YFSETQ. Study results and limitations: Baseline TCR diversity was reportedly lower in newly diagnosed patients than in healthy donors. It was reported as lower still in relapsed/refractory patients. Nothing has yet pinned down what causes the repertoire differences, possibly disease activity or prior therapy.

The receptor was derived from a human donor with classical Hodgkin lymphoma. The rearrangement joins TRBV5-1 to TRBJ2-5, with 11 bases identical to TRBD2. Sequenced sample: peripheral blood mononuclear cells (PBMCs). CDR3 DNA sequence: TGCGCCAGCAGCATTGTATCTAGCGGGAGGAGGGAGACCCAGTACTTC. Translating it yields CASSIVSSGRRETQYF.